This T cell receptor (beta chain) was found in a study of T-cell reconstitution after alpha-beta-depleted transplantation in children. Study findings and constraints: From newly produced T cells came most of the T-cell counts and diversity one year after transplant. Surviving thymic progenitors and recipient T cells were the source of high TCRbeta diversity at day 60 in some patients. Expanded graft clones, several hundred of them, were reportedly the source of alpha-beta T cells about two months after transplant.

TCRbeta library construction was performed incorporating unique molecular identifiers. One entry per CDR3 protein results from TCRdb running MiXCR on the PCR reads. The table records about 300,000 distinct CDR3 sequences, around 10% of them present only once. CDR3 length equals 14 residues. Germline V gene lookup returns CDR1 DFQATT and CDR2 SNEGSKA (reference sequence). V was pared by 3 bases and J by 9 bases, with 13 bases of the junction left unmatched. This clonotype was detected ten times or more. No antigen is known for it. The sample in question was PBMCs, obtained before TCRalphabeta/CD19-depleted stem cell transplant. This sequence originates from a boy in the first two years of life with acute myeloid leukemia, due to receive a stem cell transplant. This chain links TRBV20-1 with TRBJ2-7; 8 nucleotides match TRBD1. CDR3 bases: TGCAGTGCTAGGGCAGGACAGGGCTTAGGATGGCAGTACTTC. Translation: CSARAGQGLGWQYF.